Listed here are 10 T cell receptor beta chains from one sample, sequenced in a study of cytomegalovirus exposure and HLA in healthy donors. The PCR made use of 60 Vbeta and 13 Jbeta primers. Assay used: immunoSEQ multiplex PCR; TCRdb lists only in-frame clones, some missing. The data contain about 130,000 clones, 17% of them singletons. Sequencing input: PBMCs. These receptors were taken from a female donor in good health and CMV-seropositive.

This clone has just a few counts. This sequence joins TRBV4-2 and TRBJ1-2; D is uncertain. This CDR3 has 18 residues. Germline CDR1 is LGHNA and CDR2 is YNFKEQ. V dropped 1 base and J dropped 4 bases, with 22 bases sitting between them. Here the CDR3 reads CASSQAIMRQLKFYGYTF. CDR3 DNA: TGTGCCAGCAGCCAAGCAATTATGCGGCAGCTCAAGTTCTATGGCTACACCTTC.

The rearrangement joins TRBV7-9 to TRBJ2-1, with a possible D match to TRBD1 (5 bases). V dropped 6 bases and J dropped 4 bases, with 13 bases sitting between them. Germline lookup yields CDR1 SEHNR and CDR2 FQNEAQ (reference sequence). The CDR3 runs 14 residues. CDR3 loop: CASSHVDKYNEQFF. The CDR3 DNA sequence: TGTGCCAGCAGTCATGTGGACAAGTACAATGAGCAGTTCTTC.

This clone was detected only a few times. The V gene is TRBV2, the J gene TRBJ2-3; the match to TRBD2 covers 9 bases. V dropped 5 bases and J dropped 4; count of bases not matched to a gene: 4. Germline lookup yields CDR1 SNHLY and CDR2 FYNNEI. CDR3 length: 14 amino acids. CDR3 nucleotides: TGTGCCAGCAGTATAGCGGGGGCCGCAGATACGCAGTATTTT. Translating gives CASSIAGAADTQYF.

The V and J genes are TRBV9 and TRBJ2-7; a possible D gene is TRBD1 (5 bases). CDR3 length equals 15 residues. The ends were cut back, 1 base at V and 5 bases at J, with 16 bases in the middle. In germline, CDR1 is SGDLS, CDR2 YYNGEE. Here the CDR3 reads CASSVSPAPGNEQYF. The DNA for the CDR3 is TGTGCCAGCAGCGTAAGTCCGGCCCCAGGGAACGAGCAGTACTTC.

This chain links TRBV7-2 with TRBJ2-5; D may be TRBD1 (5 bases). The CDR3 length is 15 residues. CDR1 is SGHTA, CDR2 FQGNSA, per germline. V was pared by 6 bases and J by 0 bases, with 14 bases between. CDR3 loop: CASRQNSGYQETQYF. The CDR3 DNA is TGTGCCAGCAGACAAAACTCAGGGTACCAAGAGACCCAGTACTTC.

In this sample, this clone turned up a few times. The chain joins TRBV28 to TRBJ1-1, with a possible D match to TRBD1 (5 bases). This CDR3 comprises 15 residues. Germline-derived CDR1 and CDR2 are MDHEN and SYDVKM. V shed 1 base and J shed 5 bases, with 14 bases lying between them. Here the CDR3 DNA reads TGTGCCAGCAGTTTATATCAGGGAAGGAGAACTGAAGCTTTCTTT. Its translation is CASSLYQGRRTEAFF.

The CDR3 DNA sequence: TGTGCCAGCAGTGAGACTTATACCCAGTACTTC. This translates into CASSETYTQYF. The rearrangement uses TRBV2 and TRBJ2-5; D remains ambiguous. This CDR3 is 11 amino acids long. Germline assignment: CDR1 SNHLY and CDR2 FYNNEI. V gave up 3 bases and J gave up 8 bases, with 7 bases separating them. Full variable domain (missing parts from reference TRBV2 and TRBJ2-5): EPEVTQTPSHQVTQMGQEVILRCVPISNHLYFYWYRQILGQKVEFLVSFYNNEISEKSEIFDDQFSVERPDGSNFTLKIRSTKLEDSAMYFCASSETYTQYFGPGTRLLVL.

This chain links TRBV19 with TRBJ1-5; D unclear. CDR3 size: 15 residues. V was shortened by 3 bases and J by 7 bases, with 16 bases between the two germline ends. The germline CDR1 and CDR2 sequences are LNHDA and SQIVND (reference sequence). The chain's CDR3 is CASSMGPGLEQPQHF. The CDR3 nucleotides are TGTGCCAGTAGTATGGGTCCAGGCTTGGAACAGCCCCAGCATTTT.

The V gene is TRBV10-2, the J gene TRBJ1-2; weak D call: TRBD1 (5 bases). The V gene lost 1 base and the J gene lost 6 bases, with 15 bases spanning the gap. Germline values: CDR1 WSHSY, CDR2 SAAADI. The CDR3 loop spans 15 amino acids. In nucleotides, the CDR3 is TGCGCCAGCAGTGAGTACCCAGGGCCAAGGAATGGCTACACCTTC. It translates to CASSEYPGPRNGYTF.

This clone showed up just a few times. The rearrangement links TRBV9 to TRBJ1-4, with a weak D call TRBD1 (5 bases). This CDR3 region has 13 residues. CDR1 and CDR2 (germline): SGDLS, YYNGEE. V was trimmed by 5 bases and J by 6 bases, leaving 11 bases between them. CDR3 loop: CASSYQGDEKLFF. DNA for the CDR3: TGTGCCAGCAGTTATCAGGGTGATGAAAAACTGTTTTTT.